The TCR beta chain described here comes from a study of Ad26.COV2.S vaccination and SARS-CoV-2 variants. Study outcomes and limitations: With respect to non-spike TCR breadth, vaccine and placebo recipients were similar.

V was shortened by 6 bases and J by 5 bases, with 10 bases between the two germline ends. The germline V gene encodes CDR1 SNHLY and CDR2 FYNNEI. The CDR3 sequence is 12 residues long. The method was immunoSEQ multiplex PCR; TCRdb's version includes in-frame clones alone and lacks a portion of them. The sample holds roughly 500,000 clones, 87% seen once. Described treatment: roughly 18 received Ad26.COV2.S at low or high dose, single or two shots; about 5 received placebo; per-sample allocation not given. Day 63 following the first vaccine or placebo injection was when the samples were taken. A remark on this clone: Its antigen is unknown.

The source material was peripheral blood, sampled in a trial of Ad26.COV2.S vaccine versus placebo. The chain has TRBV2 and TRBJ2-5; D remains ambiguous. The receptor was isolated from a person aged 18-65 years who received the Ad26.COV2.S COVID-19 vaccine or a placebo. CDR3 sequence reads: CASRPNRETQYF. As DNA, the CDR3 is TGTGCCAGCAGGCCGAACCGGGAGACCCAGTACTTC.